The present T cell receptor (beta chain) was sequenced within a study of blood T cell repertoires in COVID-19. About the study: Samples representing acute and convalescent COVID-19 were sourced from the United States, Italy and Spain. Sample material is recorded as cDNA or gDNA derived from T cells, B-cell-depleted T cells, or PBMCs.

Under the authors' procedure: Researchers report that nucleated cell counts were estimated from reference gene primer amplification. The assay was immunoSEQ multiplex PCR, and TCRdb's table has in-frame clones only and misses some. V and J calls and clone size are those listed in that table; D and trimming were worked out from the DNA. This sample has 100,000 to 150,000 clones, with about 91% found just once. Germline CDR1 and CDR2: SGHAT and FQNNGV. J lost 1 base, V lost 5 bases, and 0 bases had no gene match. The CDR3 length is 14 residues. Sequenced material: peripheral blood. The rearrangement uses TRBV11-2 and TRBJ1-3; 9 positions match TRBD1. The sequence came from a man aged 45-65 years with acute or convalescent COVID-19. CDR3 region: CASSGTGSGNTIYF. CDR3 sequence (DNA): TGTGCCAGCAGCGGGACAGGGTCTGGAAACACCATATATTTT.